This T cell receptor beta chain was retrieved from a study of CD8 T cells in Susac syndrome. The study sequenced TCR beta in blood CD8+ and CD4+ T cells. The TEMRA cells underwent FACS enrichment, while the CD8+ and CD4+ T cells underwent negative isolation. With respect to this clonotype: The junction shows a germline mismatch at one end, possibly a read error.

There are 16 residues in the CDR3. The germline CDR1 and CDR2 sequences are MNHNS and SASEGT. Random hexamers were used to reverse transcribe roughly 0.5 to 1 ug of RNA. immunoSEQ multiplex PCR amplified TCR beta CDR3 across 54 Vbeta, 13 Jbeta. MiXCR was run by TCRdb on the immunoSEQ multiplex PCR reads, yielding one entry per CDR3 protein. The data show 210,000 or so distinct CDR3 sequences, with about 94% seen just once and roughly 0.15% held by the top ten. The chain joins TRBV6-1 to TRBJ2-1; 10 bases are a match to TRBD2. Sequences were obtained from CD8+ T cells from PBMCs. This receptor was taken from a human donor with multiple sclerosis. This CDR3 is CAGSEASGSPYNEQFF. The CDR3 region has the DNA TGTGCCGGCAGTGAGGCTAGCGGGAGCCCGTACAATGAGCAGTTCTTC.